The source of this T cell receptor beta chain is a study of cytomegalovirus exposure and HLA in healthy donors. Overall study context: Of all 400 or so donors who were genotyped, roughly 81% belonged to the Caucasian-associated ancestry cluster. General study results and limits: Trimming of TCR beta V- and J-genes showed a link, identified in a later analysis, to a missense DCLRE1C variant.

The PCR made use of 60 Vbeta and 13 Jbeta primers. Produced via immunoSEQ multiplex PCR; TCRdb's table is partial and in-frame only. Of about 180,000 clones in the sample, 76% were seen once. Note on this clone: Its antigen is unknown.

CDR1 and CDR2 from the germline V gene are MDHEN and SYDVKM. This CDR3 has 13 residues. V shed 8 bases, J shed 1 base, and the junction held 1 base outside the gene matches. J is TRBJ2-7 and V is TRBV28, with 11 bases lining up with TRBD1. The sample was PBMCs. The sequence was collected from a man aged 18-30 years in good health and CMV-seronegative. As DNA, the CDR3 is TGTGCCAGCCGGGACAGGGGGTCCTACGAGCAGTACTTC. It specifies CASRDRGSYEQYF.